The present entry profiles one T cell receptor beta chain with its context. Its specific antigen is unknown. No base qualities exist here, and no much larger clone lies one base off it. One collaborating source in Seattle enrolled patients while the patients were actively infected and followed the patients over time throughout the course of disease. Each collaborating institution followed its own protocols to collect whole blood in K2EDTA tubes. For TCRbeta analysis, collaborator samples were shipped as frozen whole blood, as isolated PBMCs, or as DNA extracted from either sample type. This specimen belongs to a study of blood T cell repertoires in COVID-19 (dated by TCRdb to the early 2020s). With regard to the full study: Samples covering the acute and convalescent phases of COVID-19 were provided by collaborators in the United States, Italy and Spain. The prospective study material was composed of cDNA or gDNA derived from T cells, B-cell-depleted T cells, or PBMCs. The dataset comprised deeply sampled blood TCRbeta repertoires from subjects exposed to, actively infected with, or recovered from COVID-19. Where HLA class I and class II types were available, the types were taken from metadata supplied by the sample provider, not from assay-based typing. The sample metadata nearly always contained a de-identified subject ID, COVID-19 status, age in years and sex. Samples were obtained from the ongoing ImmuneRACE study (first 160 participants) and from some 1,200 subjects provided by 6 global collaborators. The repertoires were released in a freely available public database meant as a resource for research on the immune response to SARS-CoV-2. Study-wide conclusions, independent of this receptor: The quantity of clinical and demographic metadata differed by source and by participant and was supplied without curation.

TCRbeta CDR3 regions were amplified from genomic DNA by means of the immunoSEQ Assay, a bias-controlled multiplex PCR. The paper's processing steps were these. Within the assay, amplification of reference gene primers was used to estimate how many nucleated cells each sample contained. Sequence reads were collapsed and filtered to measure the absolute abundance of every unique TCRbeta CDR3 rearrangement. For each sample, productive Simpson clonality was calculated as the square root of Simpson's diversity index across productive rearrangements. Held by TCRdb, this immuneACCESS table contains in-frame sequences only and omits some clones. Under half of the omission traces to an unresolved V gene where checked; the cause of the rest is unknown. Clone size and the V and J calls come from that table; the DNA yielded D and trimming. Within this sample are roughly 250,000 clones, with roughly 84% of them counted one time only. The top ten clones comprise around 16% of the sample.

Material for sequencing was peripheral blood. The receptor comes from a person aged 70 to 79 with COVID-19, enrolled during active disease.

The CDR3 has the sequence CASTLDSVSYEQYF. The DNA is as follows: TGTGCCAGCACCCTGGACTCGGTCTCCTACGAGCAGTACTTC. The receptor chain draws on TRBV6-6 and TRBJ2-7, and TRBD2 may be the D gene, going by 5 matching bases. The junction shows trimming of 7 bases on V and 0 bases on J, plus 13 bases between the germline ends. Per the germline V gene (reference sequence), MNHNY is the CDR1 and SVGAGI is the CDR2. Counted from cysteine to phenylalanine, this CDR3 has 14 amino acids. Of the read, only the CDR3 DNA is kept; its 42 bases are in frame from base 1.